These 17 T cell receptor beta chains originate from one sample sequenced in a study of control samples from healthy donors and cancer patients (dated by TCRdb to 2019 to 2021). Preparation of the library involved the immunoSEQ multiplex PCR assay. Drawn from immuneACCESS, this table holds only the in-frame rearrangements with V and J called that TCRdb kept. Clones are partly lost; checked studies trace under half to an unresolved V gene and leave the rest unexplained. The sample table holds approximately 150,000 clones, of which approximately 91% were seen once. The ten largest clones represent roughly 3.1% of the sample. Specimen: blood. Receptor source: a man aged 25-45 years in good health.

The rearrangement uses TRBV19 and TRBJ2-3; tentatively, D is TRBD2 (5 bases). Trimming pared 3 bases from V and 10 bases from J, leaving 11 bases between. The CDR3 has 12 residues. In germline, CDR1 is LNHDA, CDR2 SQIVND (reference sequence). CDR3 residues: CASSMGSLPQYF. DNA for the CDR3: TGTGCCAGTAGTATGGGGAGCCTTCCGCAGTATTTT.

This chain's CDR3 is CASSGGWDTQYF. CDR3 nucleotides: TGTGCCAGCAGCGGGGGATGGGATACGCAGTATTTT. The chain couples TRBV9 to TRBJ2-3, with D unresolved. Germline values: CDR1 SGDLS, CDR2 YYNGEE. The V end was cut by 3 bases, the J end by 6 bases, with 8 bases between. The length of the CDR3 is 12 residues.

V is TRBV6-5 and J is TRBJ2-3; D remains ambiguous. CDR3 length equals 13 residues. Germline-derived CDR1 and CDR2 are MNHEY and SVGAGI. The V end lost 4 bases, the J end lost 4 bases, and 9 bases lay between the germline ends. The CDR3 DNA follows: TGTGCCAGCAGTTTAGGTTGGGCAGATACGCAGTATTTT. Translated: CASSLGWADTQYF.

V usage is TRBV24-1 and J usage is TRBJ1-4; the D is unclear. The CDR3 is made up of 17 amino acids. Per the germline V gene, CDR1 is KGHDR and CDR2 is SFDVKD. V was shortened by 2 bases and J by 8 bases, with 20 bases between the two germline ends. CDR3 DNA sequence: TGTGCCACCAGTGATTCGGCCCCCGCGGCAGTAGGGGAAAAACTGTTTTTT. Its protein product is CATSDSAPAAVGEKLFF.

V is TRBV27 and J is TRBJ2-5; 8 nucleotides align to TRBD2. Germline V CDR1 and CDR2: MNHEY, SMNVEV (reference sequence). CDR3 length: 18 residues. V lost 2 bases and J lost 2; bases outside the gene matches: 13. CDR3 in DNA: TGTGCCAGCAGTTTAGGGGCTAGCGGGTGGAACTCACAAGAGACCCAGTACTTC. Encoded protein: CASSLGASGWNSQETQYF.

The gene calls are TRBV3-1 (or the pseudogene TRBV3-2) and TRBJ2-3, with D possibly being TRBD1 (6 bases). V lost 7 bases to trimming and J lost 8 bases, with 22 bases between them. This CDR3 is 15 amino acids long. From germline, CDR1 is LGHDT and CDR2 YNNKEL (reference sequence). DNA for the CDR3: TGTGCCAGCACCAACTCAGTTGGCAGGGGTAGTACGCAGTATTTT. Translation: CASTNSVGRGSTQYF.

J is TRBJ1-6 and V is TRBV7-6, with 8 nucleotides matching TRBD1. Germline values: CDR1 SGHVS, CDR2 FNYEAQ. V gave up 5 bases and J gave up 5 bases; unmatched junction bases: 2. The CDR3 length is 14 residues. As DNA, the CDR3 is TGTGCCAGCAGCCGGGACAGGAATAATTCACCCCTCCACTTT. Translation: CASSRDRNNSPLHF.

The rearrangement joins TRBV27 to TRBJ2-7; TRBD2 matches at 7 bases. J lost 3 bases, V lost 4 bases, and 6 bases had no gene match. Germline V lookup: CDR1 MNHEY, CDR2 SMNVEV (reference sequence). CDR3 size: 14 residues. The CDR3 region has the DNA TGTGCCAGCAGTTCCCAAGGGACTATCTACGAGCAGTACTTC. Translating gives CASSSQGTIYEQYF.

This chain joins TRBV12-3 or TRBV12-4 and TRBJ1-2; 7 nucleotides line up with TRBD1. V was pared by 6 bases and J by 7 bases, with 8 bases of the junction left unmatched. The CDR3 sequence is 13 residues long. Here the CDR3 reads CASSLDREGGYTF. The CDR3 nucleotides are TGTGCCAGCAGCCTTGACAGGGAAGGTGGCTACACCTTC.

The chain combines TRBV28 with TRBJ1-5, with 7 bases identical to TRBD1. The CDR3 length is 14 residues. The V and J ends lost 4 bases and 6 bases, in that order; junction bases with no gene match: 6. Germline lookup yields CDR1 MDHEN and CDR2 SYDVKM. CDR3 sequence: CASSSSTGVQPQHF. Written as DNA, the CDR3 is TGTGCCAGCAGTTCCTCCACAGGGGTTCAGCCCCAGCATTTT.

V usage is TRBV7-9 and J usage is TRBJ2-5, with D perhaps TRBD1 (5 bases). Germline-derived CDR1 and CDR2 are SEHNR and FQNEAQ (reference sequence). The CDR3 covers 13 residues. The ends were cut back, 5 bases at V and 5 bases at J, with 12 bases in the middle. CDR3 DNA sequence: TGTGCCAGCAGCACAGAGACAGTCGAGACCCAGTACTTC. Amino acid sequence: CASSTETVETQYF.

The chain uses TRBV4-2 and TRBJ1-1; the D gene is possibly TRBD1 (6 bases). V lost 4 bases, J lost 7 bases, and 22 bases lay in between. CDR3 length: 16 amino acids. The germline V gene has CDR1 LGHNA and CDR2 YNFKEQ. The CDR3 sequence: CASSLPDRPGPNEAFF. DNA for the CDR3: TGTGCCAGCAGCCTGCCAGACAGGCCTGGACCTAATGAAGCTTTCTTT.

V gene TRBV5-6 combines with J gene TRBJ2-7; possible D gene TRBD2, 5 bases. This CDR3 has 13 amino acids. The germline V gene encodes CDR1 SGHDT and CDR2 YYEEEE. With 6 bases removed from V and 2 bases from J, the gap between germline ends came to 12 bases. DNA of the CDR3: TGTGCCAGCACCCTAGCTGGAACCTACGAGCAGTACTTC. Encoded protein: CASTLAGTYEQYF. The full variable domain, rest sourced from reference TRBV5-6 and TRBJ2-7, is DAGVTQSPTHLIKTRGQQVTLRCSPKSGHDTVSWYQQALGQGPQFIFQYYEEEERQRGNFPDRFSGHQFPNYSSELNVNALLLGDSALYLCASTLAGTYEQYFGPGTRLTVT.

The chain carries TRBV5-8 and TRBJ2-1, with TRBD2 identical over 10 bases. The CDR3 runs 15 residues. J gave up 9 bases and V 4 bases, and 10 bases lay outside the gene matches. Germline CDR1 reads SGHTS; CDR2 reads YDEGEE. As DNA, the CDR3 is TGTGCCAGCAGCCTTAAGCGGGGGGGCCCCGGTGAGCAGTTCTTC. As protein: CASSLKRGGPGEQFF.

The chain uses TRBV27 and TRBJ1-5, with D perhaps matching TRBD1 (5 bases). Trimming shortened V by 3 bases and J by 7 bases, and 13 bases separated the two germline ends. The CDR3 spans 14 residues. Germline lookup yields CDR1 MNHEY and CDR2 SMNVEV (reference sequence). The CDR3 DNA is TGTGCCAGCAGTTTTACCGGGGGTGGGCAGCCCCAGCATTTT. Its translation is CASSFTGGGQPQHF.

The chain links TRBV27 to TRBJ2-7; 8 bases line up with TRBD2. V was clipped by 0 bases and J by 2 bases; unmatched bases: 3. Germline V CDR1 and CDR2: MNHEY, SMNVEV (reference sequence). CDR3 length: 15 residues. The CDR3 spells CASSLSTGGPYEQYF. The CDR3 region has the DNA TGTGCCAGCAGTTTATCTACGGGGGGGCCCTACGAGCAGTACTTC.

The chain joins TRBV19 to TRBJ1-2; 8 nucleotides line up with TRBD1. CDR1 and CDR2 from the germline V gene are LNHDA and SQIVND (reference sequence). V trimming: 1 base; J trimming: 6 bases; junction bases outside the gene matches: 7. This CDR3 spans 15 amino acids. The CDR3: CASSIGPTGENGYTF. The CDR3 nucleotides are TGTGCCAGTAGTATAGGCCCGACAGGGGAGAATGGCTACACCTTC.